This T cell receptor (beta chain) was retrieved from a study of T cells after yellow fever vaccination. Study conclusions and caveats: Of the clonotypes, a small share occurred in both CD4 and CD8 compartments.

Remarks on this clonotype: Its antigen is still unknown.

TCRdb re-called the 5' RACE reads with MiXCR, one entry per CDR3 protein. Altogether approximately 450,000 distinct CDR3 sequences are present, under 20% being singletons, with the ten largest covering 15% to 20%. Trimming took 3 bases from V and 2 from J, leaving 14 bases between them. This CDR3 region has 15 residues. The germline gives CDR1 MNHEY, CDR2 SMNVEV (reference sequence). Sequenced material: PBMCs, taken before the yellow fever booster vaccination. This TCR came from a man younger than 30 who received the YFV17D yellow fever vaccine. The chain uses TRBV27 and TRBJ2-7, with D possibly TRBD2 on 7 matching bases. The CDR3 DNA reads as TGTGCCAGCAGTTTTAAGGGGGGGTGGACCTACGAGCAGTACTTC. Protein: CASSFKGGWTYEQYF.